The 29 T cell receptor beta chains given below trace back to one sample, sequenced in a study of CD8 T cells in Susac syndrome. Reverse transcription used 0.5 to 1 ug RNA and random hexamers. Each CDR3 protein is one row after TCRdb ran MiXCR on the immunoSEQ multiplex PCR reads. The sample lists 200,000 to 250,000 distinct CDR3 sequences, roughly 90% seen once, with around 0.14% in the top ten. Sequencing was carried out using CD8+ T cells from PBMCs. Receptor source: a human donor with multiple sclerosis.

V is TRBV20-1 and J is TRBJ2-7; TRBD1 matches 7 bases. CDR3 length equals 12 residues. The germline V gene has CDR1 DFQATT and CDR2 SNEGSKA (reference sequence). Trimming cost V 2 bases and J 3 bases; bases outside gene matches: 1. CDR3 DNA: TGCAGTGCTAGACACAGGGGCTACGAGCAGTACTTC. It specifies CSARHRGYEQYF.

The chain combines TRBV5-6 with TRBJ1-5; no definite D call. Trimming removed 0 bases at V and 0 bases at J, with 7 bases between. The CDR3 is made up of 15 amino acids. The germline gives CDR1 SGHDT, CDR2 YYEEEE. CDR3 in DNA: TGTGCCAGCAGCTTGGGTCACTATAGCAATCAGCCCCAGCATTTT. Its translation: CASSLGHYSNQPQHF.

This rearrangement joins TRBV30 to TRBJ2-2; the D gene is possibly TRBD1 (8 bases). Germline loops: CDR1 GTSNPN, CDR2 SVGIG (reference sequence). The CDR3 sequence is 14 residues long. Trimming stripped 8 bases from V and 6 bases from J, with 19 bases between. The CDR3 DNA reads as TGTGCCCGGACTAGACAGGGGAGGGCCGGGGAGCTGTTTTTT. It is translated as CARTRQGRAGELFF.

In DNA form, the CDR3 reads TGTGCCAGCAACTTAGATCCGGGGGAGCTGTTTTTT. Encoded protein: CASNLDPGELFF. The chain links TRBV9 to TRBJ2-2; D is unclear. V was clipped by 6 bases and J by 8 bases, with 11 bases between them. Germline assignment: CDR1 SGDLS and CDR2 YYNGEE. CDR3 length: 12 amino acids.

This clonotype showed up just once. V gene TRBV4-2 combines with J gene TRBJ1-5; TRBD1 aligns across 9 bases. With 3 bases clipped from V and 1 base from J, the junction kept 7 bases outside the gene matches. This CDR3 comprises 17 residues. The germline gives CDR1 LGHNA, CDR2 YNFKEQ. DNA of the CDR3: TGTGCCAGCAGCCACGACACAGGGGGCAAGAGCAATCAGCCCCAGCATTTT. This codes for CASSHDTGGKSNQPQHF.

This chain joins TRBV3-1 and TRBJ2-3; D uncertain. The CDR3 length is 14 residues. Trimming took 3 bases from V and 1 from J, leaving 8 bases between them. CDR1 and CDR2 (germline): LGHDT, YNNKEL (reference sequence). Here the CDR3 reads CASSQDLRTDTQYF. CDR3 DNA sequence: TGTGCCAGCAGCCAGGACCTACGCACAGATACGCAGTATTTT.

The chain employs TRBV6-6 and TRBJ2-3; the match to TRBD1 covers 8 bases. This CDR3 is 15 amino acids long. With 8 bases clipped from V and 6 bases from J, the junction kept 13 bases outside the gene matches. Germline V gene data show CDR1 as MNHNY and CDR2 as SVGAGI (reference sequence). In nucleotides, the CDR3 is TGTGCCAGCGACCTGGGGACAGGACATGTTGATACGCAGTATTTT. It specifies CASDLGTGHVDTQYF.

For the CDR3, the DNA is TGCAGTGCAGGGGGTATGAGCACAGATACGCAGTATTTT. It translates to CSAGGMSTDTQYF. This chain joins TRBV29-1 and TRBJ2-3, with 7 bases identical to TRBD1. The CDR3 extends over 13 amino acids. From germline, CDR1 is SQVTM and CDR2 ANQGSEA.

This chain uses TRBV10-3 with TRBJ2-5; TRBD2 agrees at 14 bases. The V segment lost 3 bases and the J segment 5 bases; nucleotides outside the gene matches: 11. The CDR3 sequence is 18 residues long. Per the germline V gene, CDR1 is ENHRY and CDR2 is SYGVKD. The CDR3 protein is CAISDLGTSGSGRETQYF. CDR3 bases: TGTGCCATCAGTGATTTGGGGACTAGCGGGAGTGGTCGGGAGACCCAGTACTTC.

The chain combines TRBV6-1 with TRBJ2-3; perhaps TRBD1 as D (6 bases). Trimming pared 10 bases from V and 2 bases from J, leaving 16 bases between. Germline values: CDR1 MNHNS, CDR2 SASEGT. CDR3 size: 14 residues. CDR3 residues: CATAGTINTDTQYF. The CDR3 DNA follows: TGTGCCACCGCCGGGACAATCAACACAGATACGCAGTATTTT.

This clonotype was detected only once. V is TRBV19 and J is TRBJ1-1; TRBD1 might be the D (6 bases). The CDR3 has 16 residues. The V gene lost 4 bases and the J gene lost 4 bases, with 19 bases spanning the gap. Germline CDR1 reads LNHDA; CDR2 reads SQIVND (reference sequence). CDR3 amino acids: CASSNDTGSVFTEAFF. Written as DNA, the CDR3 is TGTGCCAGTAGTAACGACACAGGGTCGGTGTTCACTGAAGCTTTCTTT.

The V gene is TRBV3-1, the J gene TRBJ2-1; D gene unclear. The V gene lost 4 bases and the J gene lost 6 bases, with 10 bases spanning the gap. The CDR3 length is 13 residues. Germline V lookup: CDR1 LGHDT, CDR2 YNNKEL (reference sequence). DNA for the CDR3: TGTGCCAGCAGCCCCTGGAGTTCCAATGAGCAGTTCTTC. Protein product: CASSPWSSNEQFF.

V and J are TRBV7-9 and TRBJ2-3; no firm D call. Trimming left V 6 bases short and J 0 bases short, with 16 bases between. CDR1 is SEHNR and CDR2 is FQNEAQ in the germline V gene (reference sequence). The length of the CDR3 is 16 residues. The CDR3 bases are TGTGCCAGCAGACCCCACCGAGCGACTAGCACAGATACGCAGTATTTT. Encoded protein: CASRPHRATSTDTQYF.

The rearrangement links TRBV30 to TRBJ1-1; TRBD1 might be the D (5 bases). Germline CDR1 is GTSNPN and CDR2 is SVGIG (reference sequence). V was trimmed by 1 base and J by 2 bases, leaving 8 bases between them. This CDR3 has 13 amino acids. The CDR3 region is CAWSATANTEAFF. The CDR3 DNA follows: TGTGCCTGGAGTGCGACAGCCAACACTGAAGCTTTCTTT.

The gene calls are TRBV7-3 and TRBJ2-3; possible D gene TRBD2, 5 bases. The germline V and J ends were trimmed by 6 bases and 1 base, with 14 bases remaining between them. This CDR3 comprises 15 residues. Per germline, CDR1 SGHTA and CDR2 FQGTGA. This CDR3 reads CASSPGGGGTDTQYF. CDR3 nucleotide sequence: TGTGCCAGCAGTCCCGGCGGAGGAGGCACAGATACGCAGTATTTT.

V and J are TRBV13 and TRBJ2-5; D is perhaps TRBD2 (6 bases). CDR3 length: 14 residues. Germline lookup yields CDR1 PRHDT and CDR2 FYEKMQ (reference sequence). The V end lost 5 bases, the J end lost 2 bases, and 12 bases lay between the germline ends. CDR3 amino acids: CASSPGTSQETQYF. In DNA, the CDR3 is TGTGCCAGCAGCCCGGGGACTTCGCAAGAGACCCAGTACTTC.

V gene TRBV12-3 or TRBV12-4 combines with J gene TRBJ2-1; 8 positions match TRBD1. The ends lost 6 bases at V and 4 bases at J; junction bases unmatched: 11. The CDR3 is 16 residues long. DNA of the CDR3: TGTGCCAGCAGCCAATGGACAGGGAAGGGGTACAATGAGCAGTTCTTC. Its protein product is CASSQWTGKGYNEQFF.

The chain recombines TRBV20-1 with TRBJ1-1; D might be TRBD1 (5 bases). This CDR3 spans 16 amino acids. With 6 bases removed from V and 4 bases from J, the gap between germline ends came to 24 bases. Germline CDR1 is DFQATT and CDR2 is SNEGSKA (reference sequence). The CDR3 region is CSAPPWNSGGGTEAFF. The CDR3 DNA follows: TGCAGTGCCCCACCTTGGAACTCGGGGGGGGGCACTGAAGCTTTCTTT.

The chain employs TRBV14 and TRBJ2-1; TRBD2 aligns across 14 bases. V trimming: 4 bases; J trimming: 5 bases; junction bases outside the gene matches: 7. CDR1 is SGHDN, CDR2 FVKESK, per germline. CDR3 length equals 17 residues. CDR3 in amino acids: CASSPGTSGGVDNEQFF. As DNA, the CDR3 is TGTGCCAGCAGCCCAGGGACTAGCGGGGGTGTGGACAATGAGCAGTTCTTC.

The chain couples TRBV7-6 to TRBJ2-5, with 7 bases lining up with TRBD2. CDR1 is SGHVS, CDR2 FNYEAQ, per germline. The V and J ends lost 7 bases and 1 base, in that order; junction bases with no gene match: 9. The CDR3 covers 15 residues. For the CDR3, the DNA is TGTGCCAGCACCCTGGGTCCTAGCGGCCAAGAGACCCAGTACTTC. This sequence encodes CASTLGPSGQETQYF. The complete variable domain, with remaining parts taken from reference TRBV7-6 and TRBJ2-5, reads GAGVSQSPRYKVTKRGQDVALRCDPISGHVSLYWYRQALGQGPEFLTYFNYEAQQDKSGLPNDRFSAERPEGSISTLTIQRTEQRDSAMYRCASTLGPSGQETQYFGPGTRLLVL.

The chain employs TRBV15 and TRBJ1-2; D uncertain. The CDR3 totals 17 residues. V gave up 0 bases and J gave up 5 bases, with 19 bases separating them. Germline V CDR1 and CDR2: LNHNV, YYDKDF (reference sequence). CDR3 coding DNA: TGTGCCACCAGCAGAGATCCCTGGTCCGGGGTCGAGTATGGCTACACCTTC. Its translation: CATSRDPWSGVEYGYTF.

The rearrangement joins TRBV7-9 to TRBJ2-5; D tentatively reads TRBD1 or TRBD2 (6 bases each). V was cut by 5 bases and J by 5 bases, with 30 bases left in between. CDR3 size: 19 residues. Germline V gene sequence: CDR1 SEHNR, CDR2 FQNEAQ (reference sequence). For the CDR3, the DNA is TGTGCCAGCAGCGCCCGGATGAGCAGGGGTTTTATAGGAGGGGAGACCCAGTACTTC. Translating it yields CASSARMSRGFIGGETQYF.

The V call is TRBV5-1, the J call TRBJ1-1; TRBD1 aligns across 8 bases. Germline trimming cut 4 bases from V and 11 bases from J; bases unmatched to any gene: 10. This CDR3 region has 13 residues. CDR1 is SGHRS and CDR2 is YFSETQ in the germline V gene. The CDR3 here is CASSPGTGDAAFF. For the CDR3, the DNA is TGCGCCAGCAGCCCCGGGACAGGCGATGCGGCTTTCTTT. Looking up the rest from reference TRBV5-1 and TRBJ1-1 gives the full variable domain: KAGVTQTPRYLIKTRGQQVTLSCSPISGHRSVSWYQQTPGQGLQFLFEYFSETQRNKGNFPGRFSGRQFSNSRSEMNVSTLELGDSALYLCASSPGTGDAAFFGQGTRLTVV.

The chain combines TRBV29-1 with TRBJ2-1; 13 bases match TRBD2. CDR1 and CDR2 (germline): SQVTM, ANQGSEA. The CDR3 runs 18 residues. V was pared by 7 bases and J by 0 bases, with 12 bases of the junction left unmatched. Here the CDR3 reads CSAEGLAGPLTSYNEQFF. As DNA, the CDR3 is TGCAGCGCAGAGGGACTAGCGGGGCCGCTAACCTCCTACAATGAGCAGTTCTTC.

This clonotype was seen more than once but under ten times. The chain joins TRBV7-9 to TRBJ2-7; D might be TRBD1 (6 bases). Germline lookup yields CDR1 SEHNR and CDR2 FQNEAQ (reference sequence). The V end was cut by 5 bases, the J end by 6 bases, with 14 bases between. CDR3 length: 13 amino acids. CDR3: CASSPPQGTEQYF. The CDR3 nucleotides read TGTGCCAGCAGCCCCCCCCAGGGGACCGAGCAGTACTTC. Combining the CDR3 with reference TRBV7-9 and TRBJ2-7 gives the whole variable domain DTGVSQNPRHKITKRGQNVTFRCDPISEHNRLYWYRQTLGQGPEFLTYFQNEAQLEKSRLLSDRFSAERPKGSFSTLEIQRTEQGDSAMYLCASSPPQGTEQYFGPGTRLTVT.

The chain has TRBV28 and TRBJ2-3; the D gene is possibly TRBD2 (5 bases). V was shortened by 5 bases and J by 9 bases, with 12 bases between the two germline ends. The CDR3 spans 12 residues. In germline, CDR1 is MDHEN, CDR2 SYDVKM. The CDR3 DNA reads as TGTGCCAGCAGTCAGGCCGGCGGGACGCAGTATTTT. Translating gives CASSQAGGTQYF.

The chain joins TRBV6-5 to TRBJ1-2, with D perhaps TRBD1 (5 bases). V lost 3 bases to trimming and J lost 10 bases, with 15 bases between them. The CDR3 runs to 13 residues. Per the germline V gene, CDR1 is MNHEY and CDR2 is SVGAGI. Written as DNA, the CDR3 is TGTGCCAGCAGTTATGGACAAGGCTCGGACTACACCTTC. Translated, it gives CASSYGQGSDYTF.

The V gene is TRBV7-9, the J gene TRBJ2-7; D is unresolved. The V gene lost 1 base and the J gene lost 6 bases, with 10 bases spanning the gap. This CDR3 comprises 13 residues. CDR1 and CDR2 from the germline V gene are SEHNR and FQNEAQ (reference sequence). Written as DNA, the CDR3 is TGTGCCAGCAGCTTAGAGGTTAGTCCCGAGCAGTACTTC. This encodes CASSLEVSPEQYF.

The chain joins TRBV12-3 or TRBV12-4 to TRBJ2-7; no clear D. The CDR3 runs 13 residues. Trimming left V 5 bases short and J 3 bases short, with 11 bases between. CDR3 in amino acids: CASSPGRNYEQYF. The CDR3 DNA sequence: TGTGCCAGCAGTCCTGGCCGCAACTACGAGCAGTACTTC.